This record covers a single TCR beta chain. Its antigen is undetermined. Germline V gene lookup returns CDR1 SNHLY and CDR2 FYNNEI. This CDR3 has 11 residues. Trimming shortened V by 7 bases and J by 9 bases, and 13 bases separated the two germline ends. TCRbeta library preparation incorporated unique molecular identifiers. TCRdb fed the PCR reads into MiXCR, producing one record per CDR3 protein. The sample lists tens of thousands of distinct CDR3 sequences; about 16% were seen once. This specimen comes from a study of T-cell reconstitution after alpha-beta-depleted transplantation in children. Study-wide results and caveats: Reportedly, alpha-beta T cells present about two months post-transplant originated from several hundred expanded clones of graft origin. Elevated TCRbeta diversity at day 60 was traced, in some patients, to surviving recipient T cells and thymic progenitors. It was newly produced T cells that mostly accounted for T-cell counts and diversity one year after transplant.

The receptor was isolated from a male patient under 10 years old who had a stem cell transplant for acute lymphoblastic leukemia, so the T cells may come from the graft donor. The V gene is TRBV2, the J gene TRBJ2-7; TRBD1 is a possible D gene (6 bases). The source material was PBMCs, mostly from graft donor cells, sampled 180 days after TCRalphabeta/CD19-depleted stem cell transplant. CDR3 residues: CASNPSTGQYF. Written as DNA, the CDR3 is TGTGCCAGCAACCCCTCGACAGGGCAGTACTTC. The variable domain in full, with the rest retrieved from reference TRBV2 and TRBJ2-7, is EPEVTQTPSHQVTQMGQEVILRCVPISNHLYFYWYRQILGQKVEFLVSFYNNEISEKSEIFDDQFSVERPDGSNFTLKIRSTKLEDSAMYFCASNPSTGQYFGPGTRLTVT.